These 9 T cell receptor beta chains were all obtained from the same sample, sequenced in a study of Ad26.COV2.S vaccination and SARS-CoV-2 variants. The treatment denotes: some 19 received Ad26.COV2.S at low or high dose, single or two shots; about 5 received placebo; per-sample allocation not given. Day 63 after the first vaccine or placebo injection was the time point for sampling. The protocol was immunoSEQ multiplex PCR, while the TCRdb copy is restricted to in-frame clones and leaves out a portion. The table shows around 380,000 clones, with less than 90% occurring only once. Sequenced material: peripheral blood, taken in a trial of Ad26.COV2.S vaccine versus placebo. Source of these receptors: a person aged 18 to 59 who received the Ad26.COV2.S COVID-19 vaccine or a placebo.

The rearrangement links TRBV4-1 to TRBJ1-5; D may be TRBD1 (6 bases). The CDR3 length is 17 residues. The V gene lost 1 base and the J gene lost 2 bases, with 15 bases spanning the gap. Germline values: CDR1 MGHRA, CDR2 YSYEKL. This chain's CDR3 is CASSQGLRGKGNQPQHF. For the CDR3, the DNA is TGCGCCAGCAGCCAAGGCCTCAGGGGTAAGGGCAATCAGCCCCAGCATTTT.

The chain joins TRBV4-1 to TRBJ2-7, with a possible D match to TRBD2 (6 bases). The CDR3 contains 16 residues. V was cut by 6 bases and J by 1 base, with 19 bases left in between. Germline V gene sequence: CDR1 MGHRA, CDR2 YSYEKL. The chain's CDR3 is CASRRSVAGNSYEQYF. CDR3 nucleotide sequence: TGCGCCAGCAGACGAAGCGTGGCGGGGAATTCCTACGAGCAGTACTTC.

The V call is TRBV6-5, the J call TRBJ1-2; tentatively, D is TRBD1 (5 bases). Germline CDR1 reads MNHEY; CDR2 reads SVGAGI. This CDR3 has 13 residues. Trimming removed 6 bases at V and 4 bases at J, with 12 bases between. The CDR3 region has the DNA TGTGCCAGCAGGCAGGGATGGGGCTATGGCTACACCTTC. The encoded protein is CASRQGWGYGYTF.

This CDR3 reads CASSLVGSPLHF. The CDR3 nucleotides read TGTGCCAGCAGCCTCGTAGGTTCACCCCTCCACTTT. The chain has TRBV14 and TRBJ1-6; no definite D call. The CDR3 is 12 residues long. Trimming removed 4 bases at V and 9 bases at J, with 7 bases between. The V gene's germline CDR1 is SGHDN and CDR2 FVKESK. The whole variable domain, remainder taken from reference TRBV14 and TRBJ1-6, is EAGVTQFPSHSVIEKGQTVTLRCDPISGHDNLYWYRRVMGKEIKFLLHFVKESKQDESGMPNNRFLAERTGGTYSTLKVQPAELEDSGVYFCASSLVGSPLHFGNGTRLTVT.

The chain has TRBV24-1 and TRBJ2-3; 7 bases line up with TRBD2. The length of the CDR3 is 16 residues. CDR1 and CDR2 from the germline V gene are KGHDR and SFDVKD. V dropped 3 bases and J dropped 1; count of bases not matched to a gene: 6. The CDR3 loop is CATSDPTSGGTDTQYF. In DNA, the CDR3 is TGTGCCACCAGTGATCCTACCAGCGGGGGCACAGATACGCAGTATTTT.

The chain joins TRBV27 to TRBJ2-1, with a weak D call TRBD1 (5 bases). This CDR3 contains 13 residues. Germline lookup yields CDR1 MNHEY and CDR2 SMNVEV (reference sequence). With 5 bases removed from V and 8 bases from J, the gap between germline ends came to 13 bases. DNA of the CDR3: TGTGCCAGCAGTCACACCAGGGTTGATGAGCAGTTCTTC. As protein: CASSHTRVDEQFF.

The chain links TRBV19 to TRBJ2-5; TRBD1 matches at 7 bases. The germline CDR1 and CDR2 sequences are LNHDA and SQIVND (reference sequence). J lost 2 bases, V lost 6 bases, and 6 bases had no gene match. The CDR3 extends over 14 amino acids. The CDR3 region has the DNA TGTGCCAGTAGCCTACGGACAGGACAAGAGACCCAGTACTTC. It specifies CASSLRTGQETQYF.

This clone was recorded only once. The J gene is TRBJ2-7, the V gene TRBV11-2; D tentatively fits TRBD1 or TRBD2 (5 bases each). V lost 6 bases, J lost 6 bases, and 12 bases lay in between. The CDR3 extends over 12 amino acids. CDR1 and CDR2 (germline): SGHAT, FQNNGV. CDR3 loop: CASRQEASEQYF. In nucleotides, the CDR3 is TGTGCCAGCAGACAGGAGGCCTCCGAGCAGTACTTC.

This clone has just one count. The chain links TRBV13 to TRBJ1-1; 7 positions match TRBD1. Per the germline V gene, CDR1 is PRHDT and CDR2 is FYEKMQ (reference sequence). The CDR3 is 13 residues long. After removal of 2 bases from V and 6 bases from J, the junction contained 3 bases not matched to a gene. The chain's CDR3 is CASSLTGEPEAFF. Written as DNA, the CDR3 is TGTGCCAGCAGCTTAACAGGGGAGCCTGAAGCTTTCTTT.